What follows describes a single T cell receptor beta chain. No antigen is known for it. V shed 5 bases, J shed 0 bases, and the junction held 5 bases outside the gene matches. The CDR3 extends over 16 amino acids. Germline assignment: CDR1 SEHNR and CDR2 FQNEAQ (reference sequence). Documented time point: recipient sample about 28 days before transplant, after cytoreduction. This sample is part of a study of T cell clonotyping in hematopoietic cell transplantation. Study-wide context: Recipient samples before transplant were obtained post-cytoreduction. Overall study findings and caveats: Pathologically expanded recipient clonotypes increased progressively from day 30 to day 180 as diversity fell. No sorting was done, leaving CD4 and CD8 contributions mixed.

Here immunoSEQ multiplex PCR was the method, and the copy in TCRdb shows in-frame clones only, minus some. The table has roughly 6,000 clones, around 80% seen once. The sequence was obtained from a woman in her 50s with acute myeloid leukemia. Some clones in this sample may be carry-over from other donors' samples. The chain combines TRBV7-9 with TRBJ1-3; 9 nucleotides agree with TRBD1. Source: peripheral blood mononuclear cells, taken before stem cell transplant. The CDR3 DNA reads TGTGCCAGCAGCCAAACAGGGGGCCGCTCTGGAAACACCATATATTTT. Amino acid sequence: CASSQTGGRSGNTIYF.